Sequencing of this T cell receptor (beta chain) was carried out in a study of shared clonotypes between healthy human individuals. Several immunoSEQ plates held equal portions of the genomic DNA taken from each subset. Method: immunoSEQ multiplex PCR; TCRdb's copy keeps in-frame clones and lacks some. The sample holds 550,000 to 850,000 clones, roughly 72% seen once. This clone has just a few counts. Material: memory CD4+ T cells sorted from blood. Regarding subset: CD45RA-negative fraction. The origin of this receptor is a woman younger than 45 in good health.

The DNA of the CDR3 is TGTGCCAGCAGCTTGGATCCCGGCTCTGGAAACACCATATATTTT. Protein: CASSLDPGSGNTIYF. The chain has TRBV5-4 and TRBJ1-3, with D unclear. V was clipped by 0 bases and J by 0 bases, with 7 bases between them. Germline loops: CDR1 SGHNT, CDR2 YYREEE (reference sequence). The CDR3 has 15 residues.